The sequence of this TCR beta chain was determined in a study of blood T cell repertoires in COVID-19. In the original processing: The assay estimated nucleated cells by amplifying reference gene primers. Method: immunoSEQ multiplex PCR; TCRdb's copy keeps in-frame clones and lacks some. V, J and clone size were drawn from that table, and D and trimming were deduced from the DNA. The table shows around 430,000 clones, with about 91% occurring only once. CDR3 length equals 14 residues. Germline CDR1 reads MNHEY; CDR2 reads SVGAGI. On this clone: The germline gene is not matched at one end of the junction; a read error may be the cause.

The rearrangement joins TRBV6-5 to TRBJ2-1; 9 bases align to TRBD2. The sequence came from a woman in her fifties or sixties with COVID-19, enrolled during active disease. The sample consisted of peripheral blood. This CDR3 reads CASRFIAGDNEQFF. The CDR3 DNA follows: TGTGCCAGCAGGTTTATAGCGGGGGACAATGAGCAATTCTTC.